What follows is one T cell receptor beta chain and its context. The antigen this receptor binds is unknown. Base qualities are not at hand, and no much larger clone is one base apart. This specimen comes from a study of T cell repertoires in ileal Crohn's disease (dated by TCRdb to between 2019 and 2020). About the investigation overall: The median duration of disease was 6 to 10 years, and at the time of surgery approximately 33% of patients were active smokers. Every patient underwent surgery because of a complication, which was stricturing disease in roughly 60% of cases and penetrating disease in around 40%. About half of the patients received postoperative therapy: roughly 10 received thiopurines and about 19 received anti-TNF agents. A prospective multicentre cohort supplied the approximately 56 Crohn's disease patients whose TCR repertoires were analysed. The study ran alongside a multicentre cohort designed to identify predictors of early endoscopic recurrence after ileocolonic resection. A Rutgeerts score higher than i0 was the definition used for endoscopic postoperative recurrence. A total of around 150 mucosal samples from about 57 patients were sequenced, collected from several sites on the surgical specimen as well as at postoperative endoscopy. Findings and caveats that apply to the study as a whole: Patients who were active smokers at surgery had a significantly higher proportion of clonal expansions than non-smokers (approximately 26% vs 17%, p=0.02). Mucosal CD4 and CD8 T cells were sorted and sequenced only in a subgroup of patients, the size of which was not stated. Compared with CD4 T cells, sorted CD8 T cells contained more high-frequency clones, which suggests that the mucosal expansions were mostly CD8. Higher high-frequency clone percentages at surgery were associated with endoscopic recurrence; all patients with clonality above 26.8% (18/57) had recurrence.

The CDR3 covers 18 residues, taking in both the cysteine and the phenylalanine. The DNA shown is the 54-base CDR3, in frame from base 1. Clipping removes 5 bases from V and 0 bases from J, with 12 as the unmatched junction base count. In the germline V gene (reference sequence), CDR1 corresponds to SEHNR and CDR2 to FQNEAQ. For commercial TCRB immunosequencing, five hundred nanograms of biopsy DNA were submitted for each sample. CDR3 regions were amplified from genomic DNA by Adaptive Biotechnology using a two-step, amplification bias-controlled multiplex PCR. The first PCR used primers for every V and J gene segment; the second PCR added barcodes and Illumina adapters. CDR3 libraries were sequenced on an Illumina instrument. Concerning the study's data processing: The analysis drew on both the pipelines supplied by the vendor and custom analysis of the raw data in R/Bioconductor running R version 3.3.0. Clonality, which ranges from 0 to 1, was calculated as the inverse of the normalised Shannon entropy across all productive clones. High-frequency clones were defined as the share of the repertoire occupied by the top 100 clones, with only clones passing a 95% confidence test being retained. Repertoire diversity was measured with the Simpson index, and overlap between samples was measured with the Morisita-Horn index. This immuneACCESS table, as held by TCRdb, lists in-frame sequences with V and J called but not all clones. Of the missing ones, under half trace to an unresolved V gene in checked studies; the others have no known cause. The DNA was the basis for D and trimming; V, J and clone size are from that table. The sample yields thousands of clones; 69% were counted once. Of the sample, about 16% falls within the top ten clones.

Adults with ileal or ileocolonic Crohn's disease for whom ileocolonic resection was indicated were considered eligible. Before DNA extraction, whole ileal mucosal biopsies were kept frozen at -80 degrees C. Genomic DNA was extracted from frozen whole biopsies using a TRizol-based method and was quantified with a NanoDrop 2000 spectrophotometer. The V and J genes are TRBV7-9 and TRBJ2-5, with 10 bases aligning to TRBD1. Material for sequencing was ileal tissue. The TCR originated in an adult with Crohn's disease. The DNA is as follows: TGTGCCAGCAGCCCACCCTGGGACAGGGGCTGGTACCAAGAGACCCAGTACTTC. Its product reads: CASSPPWDRGWYQETQYF.